The 24 T cell receptor beta chains in this list originate from one sample, sequenced in a study of blood T cell repertoires in COVID-19. The table came from immunoSEQ multiplex PCR; TCRdb's copy has only in-frame clones and leaves some out. The sample lists about 390,000 clones, approximately 87% seen once, with about 2.1% in the top ten. Sequenced material: peripheral blood. The receptor source for this set is a woman in her fifties or sixties with COVID-19, enrolled during active disease.

The CDR3 nucleotides read TGCGCCAGCAGCCTGGGACAGGGGGCGAACACTGAAGCTTTCTTT. Translated, it gives CASSLGQGANTEAFF. V gene TRBV4-1 combines with J gene TRBJ1-1, with 12 bases that match TRBD1. The CDR3 consists of 15 residues. Per the germline V gene, CDR1 is MGHRA and CDR2 is YSYEKL. V dropped 4 bases and J dropped 1; count of bases not matched to a gene: 1.

The chain uses TRBV2 and TRBJ1-1; D gene ambiguous. Trimming removed 9 bases from V and 6 bases from J, with 17 bases in between. Germline V gene lookup returns CDR1 SNHLY and CDR2 FYNNEI. CDR3 length equals 13 residues. CDR3 sequence reads: CASLFPGSAEAFF. The CDR3 DNA reads TGTGCCAGTCTTTTTCCGGGTAGTGCTGAAGCTTTCTTT.

This chain connects TRBV5-1 to TRBJ2-3; 13 bases match TRBD2. The CDR3 loop spans 16 amino acids. The V segment lost 5 bases and the J segment 0 bases; nucleotides outside the gene matches: 3. Per the germline V gene, CDR1 is SGHRS and CDR2 is YFSETQ. CDR3 in amino acids: CASSGLAGASTDTQYF. CDR3 nucleotide sequence: TGCGCCAGCAGTGGACTAGCGGGGGCCAGCACAGATACGCAGTATTTT.

Comments on this clone: A read error may account for a junction end that differs from germline. V usage is TRBV27 and J usage is TRBJ2-7; possibly TRBD2 for D (6 bases). Germline values: CDR1 MNHEY, CDR2 SMNVEV (reference sequence). The CDR3 totals 15 residues. CDR3 coding DNA: TGTGCCAGCCGAAACGGGGGAACACGCTCCCACGAGCAGTACTTC. It yields the protein CASRNGGTRSHEQYF.

This clone has a single count. This chain joins TRBV24-1 and TRBJ2-3; the D gene is possibly TRBD1 (5 bases). V was shortened by 5 bases and J by 0 bases, with 11 bases between the two germline ends. The CDR3 consists of 15 residues. Germline-derived CDR1 and CDR2 are KGHDR and SFDVKD. Here the CDR3 DNA reads TGTGCCACCAGTGGTGGACATCCCAGCACAGATACGCAGTATTTT. It codes for CATSGGHPSTDTQYF.

The V gene is TRBV5-8, the J gene TRBJ2-5; TRBD1 matches at 11 bases. From germline, CDR1 is SGHTS and CDR2 YDEGEE. Unmatched junction bases numbered 6, after V lost 5 bases and J lost 3 bases. The CDR3 is 15 amino acids. The DNA of the CDR3 is TGTGCCAGCAGAACAGGGACAGGGGGAAAAGAGACCCAGTACTTC. Translated: CASRTGTGGKETQYF.

The J gene is TRBJ2-1, the V gene TRBV18; 8 bases line up with TRBD1. The ends lost 1 base at V and 9 bases at J; junction bases unmatched: 5. Germline CDR1 KGHSH, CDR2 LQKENI. CDR3 length equals 14 residues. The CDR3 loop reads CASSPRTGSGEQFF. Here the CDR3 DNA reads TGTGCCAGCTCACCACGGACAGGGTCGGGTGAGCAGTTCTTC. Supplemented by reference TRBV18 and TRBJ2-1, the full variable domain reads NAGVMQNPRHLVRRRGQEARLRCSPMKGHSHVYWYRQLPEEGLKFMVYLQKENIIDESGMPKERFSAEFPKEGPSILRIQQVVRGDSAAYFCASSPRTGSGEQFFGPGTRLTVL.

As regards this clone: The junction does not match germline at one end; this may be a read error. The CDR3: CASEASTQPQHF. As DNA, the CDR3 is TGTGCCAGTGAAGCGAGCACTCAGCCCCAGCATTTT. V gene TRBV19 combines with J gene TRBJ1-5, with unresolved D. This CDR3 comprises 12 residues. Germline V gene data show CDR1 as LNHDA and CDR2 as SQIVND (reference sequence).

The J gene is TRBJ1-5, the V gene TRBV6-1; 8 nucleotides agree with TRBD1. The CDR3 extends over 18 amino acids. Per germline, CDR1 MNHNS and CDR2 SASEGT. V lost 3 bases and J lost 2; bases outside the gene matches: 12. In DNA form, the CDR3 reads TGTGCCAGCAGTGAGTGGACAGGGCAGATTAGGGGCAATCAGCCCCAGCATTTT. Its protein product is CASSEWTGQIRGNQPQHF.

This clone came up once. V is TRBV19 and J is TRBJ2-7, with a weak D call TRBD1 (5 bases). Germline loops: CDR1 LNHDA, CDR2 SQIVND (reference sequence). The V gene lost 3 bases and the J gene lost 2 bases, with 8 bases spanning the gap. This CDR3 has 13 amino acids. The CDR3 DNA follows: TGTGCCAGTAGTATGCAGGGCACCTACGAGCAGTACTTC. It codes for CASSMQGTYEQYF.

This clone has a single count. This chain joins TRBV30 and TRBJ1-3, with D possibly being TRBD1 (5 bases). The CDR3 contains 15 residues. The germline V gene has CDR1 GTSNPN and CDR2 SVGIG (reference sequence). The V end was cut by 3 bases, the J end by 0 bases, with 12 bases between. The CDR3 protein is CAWSKAGLSGNTIYF. The CDR3 nucleotides are TGTGCCTGGAGCAAAGCGGGACTCTCTGGAAACACCATATATTTT.

This clone turned up a few times. The V gene is TRBV5-1, the J gene TRBJ2-1; 15 bases are shared with TRBD2. J gave up 3 bases and V 4 bases, and 5 bases lay outside the gene matches. The CDR3 has 17 amino acids. The germline V gene encodes CDR1 SGHRS and CDR2 YFSETQ. The CDR3 sequence: CASSRTSGGAFYNEQFF. The CDR3 coding sequence is TGCGCCAGCAGCCGGACTAGCGGGGGGGCCTTCTACAATGAGCAGTTCTTC.

This CDR3 is CASRPPSSGNTIYF. The CDR3 DNA reads as TGTGCCAGCAGACCCCCGAGCTCTGGAAACACCATATATTTT. The rearrangement links TRBV28 to TRBJ1-3; no firm D call. From germline, CDR1 is MDHEN and CDR2 SYDVKM. This CDR3 spans 14 amino acids. V was cut by 6 bases and J by 0 bases, with 9 bases left in between.

This sequence joins TRBV28 and TRBJ2-7; tentatively, D is TRBD1 (6 bases). Per germline, CDR1 MDHEN and CDR2 SYDVKM. The V and J ends lost 3 bases and 2 bases respectively, with 11 bases between them. The CDR3 length is 14 residues. The CDR3 DNA is TGTGCCAGCAGTTTGGGTCAGGGGCCCTACGAGCAGTACTTC. Protein sequence: CASSLGQGPYEQYF. Combining the CDR3 with reference TRBV28 and TRBJ2-7 gives the whole variable domain DVKVTQSSRYLVKRTGEKVFLECVQDMDHENMFWYRQDPGLGLRLIYFSYDVKMKEKGDIPEGYSVSREKKERFSLILESASTNQTSMYLCASSLGQGPYEQYFGPGTRLTVT.

V usage is TRBV5-1 and J usage is TRBJ1-1; 9 bases map to TRBD1. There are 16 residues in the CDR3. Losses at the gene ends were 1 base for V and 6 bases for J; bases not matched to a gene: 10. Per germline, CDR1 SGHRS and CDR2 YFSETQ. CDR3 nucleotides: TGCGCCAGCAGCTTGACATTAACGCGGACAGGGGCTGAAGCTTTCTTT. Its protein product is CASSLTLTRTGAEAFF.

The chain uses TRBV4-1 and TRBJ1-1; TRBD1 matches 8 bases. The V and J ends lost 1 base and 1 base, in that order; junction bases with no gene match: 8. This CDR3 has 17 residues. Germline CDR1 reads MGHRA; CDR2 reads YSYEKL. Written as DNA, the CDR3 is TGCGCCAGCAGCCAAGTCGGCACAGGGGGAACGAACACTGAAGCTTTCTTT. Translated, it gives CASSQVGTGGTNTEAFF.

The V gene is TRBV6-6, the J gene TRBJ1-2; 8 bases map to TRBD1. This CDR3 is built from 14 residues. V lost 6 bases to trimming and J lost 4 bases; unmatched junction nucleotides: 7. Germline CDR1 reads MNHNY; CDR2 reads SVGAGI (reference sequence). CDR3 sequence (DNA): TGTGCCAGCAGGTCCGGGACAGGCTCCTATGGCTACACCTTC. It specifies CASRSGTGSYGYTF.

The gene calls are TRBV7-2 and TRBJ2-2; TRBD1 aligns across 10 bases. Germline V gene lookup returns CDR1 SGHTA and CDR2 FQGNSA. Trimming took 4 bases from V and 7 from J; bases not matched to a gene: 6. The CDR3 is made up of 15 amino acids. CDR3 sequence reads: CASSSWTGGYGELFF. DNA for the CDR3: TGTGCCAGCAGCTCCTGGACAGGGGGGTACGGGGAGCTGTTTTTT.

This chain connects TRBV4-1 to TRBJ2-7; D might be TRBD2 (6 bases). Germline V lookup: CDR1 MGHRA, CDR2 YSYEKL. This CDR3 region has 16 residues. V lost 0 bases and J lost 4, with 16 bases in between. This CDR3 is CASSQDNRDLWYEQYF. CDR3 bases: TGCGCCAGCAGCCAAGACAACCGGGACTTATGGTACGAGCAGTACTTC.

The V gene is TRBV18, the J gene TRBJ2-1; perhaps TRBD1 as D (5 bases). This CDR3 spans 15 amino acids. Trimming removed 2 bases from V and 6 bases from J, with 14 bases in between. Germline V gene sequence: CDR1 KGHSH, CDR2 LQKENI. The CDR3 loop reads CASSPFGQGPNEQFF. The CDR3 bases are TGTGCCAGCTCACCATTCGGGCAGGGTCCCAATGAGCAGTTCTTC.

The chain couples TRBV3-1 (or the pseudogene TRBV3-2) to TRBJ2-5; D unclear. Trimming stripped 2 bases from V and 2 bases from J, with 9 bases between. Germline V gives CDR1 LGHDT, CDR2 YNNKEL (reference sequence). CDR3 length: 14 residues. This CDR3 is CASSQRLGQETQYF. DNA of the CDR3: TGTGCCAGCAGCCAACGACTGGGTCAAGAGACCCAGTACTTC.

The V call is TRBV6-2 or TRBV6-3, the J call TRBJ1-5; D is undetermined. The CDR3 contains 16 residues. Trimming cost V 2 bases and J 0 bases, with 11 bases left between them. Germline-derived CDR1 and CDR2 are MNHEY and SVGEGT. The CDR3 loop reads CASSYGLSYSNQPQHF. The DNA of the CDR3 is TGTGCCAGCAGTTACGGTTTGAGCTATAGCAATCAGCCCCAGCATTTT.

This chain joins TRBV12-3 or TRBV12-4 and TRBJ1-1; D is perhaps TRBD1 (5 bases). V gave up 7 bases and J gave up 1 base, with 10 bases separating them. There are 13 residues in the CDR3. The CDR3 nucleotides read TGTGCCAGCAAATTGGGGGGGAACACTGAAGCTTTCTTT. It encodes CASKLGGNTEAFF.

The chain carries TRBV11-1 and TRBJ1-4; TRBD1 aligns across 7 bases. The CDR3 runs to 15 residues. Germline loops: CDR1 SGHAT, CDR2 FQDESV (reference sequence). The V segment lost 2 bases and the J segment 4 bases; nucleotides outside the gene matches: 4. The CDR3 spells CASSLSTGINEKLFF. The CDR3 coding sequence is TGTGCCAGCAGCTTATCGACAGGGATTAATGAAAAACTGTTTTTT.